This T cell receptor beta chain was found in a study of blood T cell repertoires in COVID-19. Overall study: Samples of COVID-19 (acute and convalescent) were obtained from the United States, Italy and Spain.

Germline V CDR1 and CDR2: KGHSH, LQKENI. With 6 bases removed from V and 1 base from J, the gap between germline ends came to 13 bases. The CDR3 spans 15 residues. Original data processing: For nucleated cells, counts were estimated from reference gene primer amplification. TCRdb keeps only in-frame clones here, not all; method: immunoSEQ multiplex PCR. V and J calls and clone size are copied from that table; D and trimming were computed from the DNA. The sample comprises 95,000 to 120,000 clones, just over 85% of which are singletons, and 2% to 3% rests with the top ten. This receptor was obtained from a human donor in a cohort sampled during active COVID-19. The chain combines TRBV18 with TRBJ1-5; possibly TRBD1 for D (6 bases). Material: peripheral blood. The CDR3 protein is CASSGQSTSNQPQHF. CDR3 coding DNA: TGTGCCAGCTCCGGACAGTCCACAAGCAATCAGCCCCAGCATTTT.